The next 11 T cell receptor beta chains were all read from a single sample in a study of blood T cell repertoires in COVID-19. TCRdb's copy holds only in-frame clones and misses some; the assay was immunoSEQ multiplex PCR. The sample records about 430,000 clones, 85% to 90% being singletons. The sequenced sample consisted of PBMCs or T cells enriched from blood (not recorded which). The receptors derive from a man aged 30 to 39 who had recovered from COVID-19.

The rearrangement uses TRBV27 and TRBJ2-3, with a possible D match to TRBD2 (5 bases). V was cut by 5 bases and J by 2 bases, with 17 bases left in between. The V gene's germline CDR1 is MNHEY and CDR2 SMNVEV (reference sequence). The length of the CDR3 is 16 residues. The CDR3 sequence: CASSPSPGGFTDTQYF. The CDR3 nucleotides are TGTGCCAGCAGTCCCTCCCCCGGCGGGTTCACAGATACGCAGTATTTT.

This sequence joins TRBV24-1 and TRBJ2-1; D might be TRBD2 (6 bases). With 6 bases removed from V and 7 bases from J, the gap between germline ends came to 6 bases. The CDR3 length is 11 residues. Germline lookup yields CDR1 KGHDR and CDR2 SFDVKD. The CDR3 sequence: CATSRGNEQFF. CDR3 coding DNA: TGTGCCACCAGTCGGGGGAATGAGCAGTTCTTC.

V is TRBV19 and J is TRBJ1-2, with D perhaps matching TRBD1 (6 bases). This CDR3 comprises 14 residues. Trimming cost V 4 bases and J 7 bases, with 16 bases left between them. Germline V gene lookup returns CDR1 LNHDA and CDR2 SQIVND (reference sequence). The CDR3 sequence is CASSRGQSQGGYTF. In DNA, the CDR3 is TGTGCCAGTAGTAGGGGACAATCTCAGGGTGGCTACACCTTC.

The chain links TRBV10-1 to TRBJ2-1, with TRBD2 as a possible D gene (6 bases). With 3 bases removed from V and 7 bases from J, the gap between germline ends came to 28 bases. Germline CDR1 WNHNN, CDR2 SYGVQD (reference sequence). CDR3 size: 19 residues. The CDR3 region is CASSDAETPSARGVNEQFF. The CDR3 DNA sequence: TGCGCCAGCAGTGACGCGGAGACCCCTAGCGCCCGGGGCGTGAATGAGCAGTTCTTC.

CDR3 DNA: TGTGCCAGCAGTCCCCCCGGGGGGTTACGCGCTTTCTTT. Its protein is CASSPPGGLRAFF. The chain joins TRBV25-1 to TRBJ1-1; TRBD1 might be the D (5 bases). Trimming removed 5 bases from V and 11 bases from J, with 18 bases in between. The V gene's germline CDR1 is MGHDK and CDR2 SYGVNS. CDR3 length: 13 residues.

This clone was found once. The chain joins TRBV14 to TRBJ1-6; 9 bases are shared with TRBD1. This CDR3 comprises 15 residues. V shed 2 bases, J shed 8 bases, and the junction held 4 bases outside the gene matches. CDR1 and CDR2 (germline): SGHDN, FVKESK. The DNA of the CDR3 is TGTGCCAGCAGCCAATTCGGGACAGGGTATTCACCCCTCCACTTT. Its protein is CASSQFGTGYSPLHF. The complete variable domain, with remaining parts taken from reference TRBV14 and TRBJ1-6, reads EAGVTQFPSHSVIEKGQTVTLRCDPISGHDNLYWYRRVMGKEIKFLLHFVKESKQDESGMPNNRFLAERTGGTYSTLKVQPAELEDSGVYFCASSQFGTGYSPLHFGNGTRLTVT.

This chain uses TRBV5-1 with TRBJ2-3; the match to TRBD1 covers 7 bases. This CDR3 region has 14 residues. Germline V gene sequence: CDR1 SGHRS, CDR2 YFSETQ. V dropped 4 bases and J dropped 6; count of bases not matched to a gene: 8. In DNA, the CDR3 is TGCGCCAGCAGCGGTGGACAGGATCTTGATACGCAGTATTTT. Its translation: CASSGGQDLDTQYF.

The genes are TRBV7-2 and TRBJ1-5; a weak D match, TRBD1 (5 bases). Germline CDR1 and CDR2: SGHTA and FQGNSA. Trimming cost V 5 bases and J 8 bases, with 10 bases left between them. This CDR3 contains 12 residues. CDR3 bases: TGTGCCAGCAGCACCCAGGGTAAGCCCCAGCATTTT. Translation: CASSTQGKPQHF.

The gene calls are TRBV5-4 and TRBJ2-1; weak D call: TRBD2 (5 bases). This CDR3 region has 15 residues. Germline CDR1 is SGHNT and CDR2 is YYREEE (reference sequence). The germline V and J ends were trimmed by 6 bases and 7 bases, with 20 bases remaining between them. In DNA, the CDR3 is TGTGCCAGCACCAGTATCCGAGGGTCGGGTAATGAGCAGTTCTTC. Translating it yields CASTSIRGSGNEQFF.

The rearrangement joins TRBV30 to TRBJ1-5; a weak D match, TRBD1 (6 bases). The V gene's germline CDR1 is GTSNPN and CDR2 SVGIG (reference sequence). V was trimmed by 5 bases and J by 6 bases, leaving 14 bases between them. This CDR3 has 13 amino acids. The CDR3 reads CAWSRGGIQPQHF. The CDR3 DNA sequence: TGTGCCTGGTCCAGGGGCGGTATTCAGCCCCAGCATTTT.

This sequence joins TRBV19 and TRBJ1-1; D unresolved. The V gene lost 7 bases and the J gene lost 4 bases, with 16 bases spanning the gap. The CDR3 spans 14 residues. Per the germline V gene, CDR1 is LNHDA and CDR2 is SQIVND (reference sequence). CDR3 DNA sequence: TGTGCCAGTAATTCGGTTCGTGGGAGCACTGAAGCTTTCTTT. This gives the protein CASNSVRGSTEAFF.